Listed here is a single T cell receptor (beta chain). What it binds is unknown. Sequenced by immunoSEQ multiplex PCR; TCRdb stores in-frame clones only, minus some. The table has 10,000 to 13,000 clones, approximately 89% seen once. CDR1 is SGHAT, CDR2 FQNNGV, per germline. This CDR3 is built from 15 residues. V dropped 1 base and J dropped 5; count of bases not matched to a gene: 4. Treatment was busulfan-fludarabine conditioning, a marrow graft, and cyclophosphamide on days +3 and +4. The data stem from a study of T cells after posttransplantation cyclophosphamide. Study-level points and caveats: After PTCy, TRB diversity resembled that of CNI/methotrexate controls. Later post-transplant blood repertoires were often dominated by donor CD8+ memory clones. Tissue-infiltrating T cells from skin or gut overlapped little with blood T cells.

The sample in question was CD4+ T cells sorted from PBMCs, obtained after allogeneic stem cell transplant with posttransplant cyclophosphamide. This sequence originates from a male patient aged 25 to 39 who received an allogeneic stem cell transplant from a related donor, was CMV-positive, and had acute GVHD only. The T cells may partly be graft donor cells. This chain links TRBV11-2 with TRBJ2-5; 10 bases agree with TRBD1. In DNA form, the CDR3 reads TGTGCCAGCAGCTTAGGACAGGGGGCCTTCGAGACCCAGTACTTC. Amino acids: CASSLGQGAFETQYF. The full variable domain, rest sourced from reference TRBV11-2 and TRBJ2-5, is EAGVAQSPRYKIIEKRQSVAFWCNPISGHATLYWYQQILGQGPKLLIQFQNNGVVDDSQLPKDRFSAERLKGVDSTLKIQPAKLEDSAVYLCASSLGQGAFETQYFGPGTRLLVL.